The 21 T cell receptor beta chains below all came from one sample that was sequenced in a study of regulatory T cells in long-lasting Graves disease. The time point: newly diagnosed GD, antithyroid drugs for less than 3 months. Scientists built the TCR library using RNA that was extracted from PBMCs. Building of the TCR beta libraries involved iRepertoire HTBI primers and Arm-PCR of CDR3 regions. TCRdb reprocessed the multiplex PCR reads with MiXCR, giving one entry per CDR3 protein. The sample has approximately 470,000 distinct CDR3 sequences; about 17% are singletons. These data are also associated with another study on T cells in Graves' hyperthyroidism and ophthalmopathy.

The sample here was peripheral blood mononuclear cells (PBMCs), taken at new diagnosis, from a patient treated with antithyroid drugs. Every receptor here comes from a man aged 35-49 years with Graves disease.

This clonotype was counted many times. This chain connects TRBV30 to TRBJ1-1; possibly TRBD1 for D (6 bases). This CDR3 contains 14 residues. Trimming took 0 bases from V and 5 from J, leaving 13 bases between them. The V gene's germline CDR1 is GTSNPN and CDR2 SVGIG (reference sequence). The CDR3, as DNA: TGTGCCTGGAGTGTACGAAGGGGGGGGACTGAAGCTTTCTTT. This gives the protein CAWSVRRGGTEAFF.

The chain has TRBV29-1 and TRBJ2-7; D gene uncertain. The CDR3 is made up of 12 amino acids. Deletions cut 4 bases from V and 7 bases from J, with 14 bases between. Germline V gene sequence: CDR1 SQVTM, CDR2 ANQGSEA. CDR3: CSVVELVGEQYF. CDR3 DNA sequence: TGCAGCGTTGTCGAATTAGTGGGGGAGCAGTACTTC.

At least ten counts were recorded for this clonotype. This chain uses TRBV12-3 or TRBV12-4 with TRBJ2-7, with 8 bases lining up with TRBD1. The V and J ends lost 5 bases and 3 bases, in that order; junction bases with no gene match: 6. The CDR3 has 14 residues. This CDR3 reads CASSPTGANYEQYF. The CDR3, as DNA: TGTGCCAGCAGTCCGACAGGGGCGAACTACGAGCAGTACTTC.

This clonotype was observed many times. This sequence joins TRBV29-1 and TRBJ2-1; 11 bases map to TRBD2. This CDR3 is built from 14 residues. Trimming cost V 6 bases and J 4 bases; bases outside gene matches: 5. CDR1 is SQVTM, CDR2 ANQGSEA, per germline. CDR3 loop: CSVGRLAGYNEQFF. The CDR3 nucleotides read TGCAGCGTCGGAAGACTAGCGGGATACAATGAGCAGTTCTTC.

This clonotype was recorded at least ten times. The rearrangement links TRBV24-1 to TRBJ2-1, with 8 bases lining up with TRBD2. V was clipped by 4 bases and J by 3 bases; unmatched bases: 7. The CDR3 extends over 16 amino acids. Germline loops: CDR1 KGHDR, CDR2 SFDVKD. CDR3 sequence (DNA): TGTGCCACCAGTGACCGAGCGGGAGCTAGCTACAATGAGCAGTTCTTC. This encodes CATSDRAGASYNEQFF.

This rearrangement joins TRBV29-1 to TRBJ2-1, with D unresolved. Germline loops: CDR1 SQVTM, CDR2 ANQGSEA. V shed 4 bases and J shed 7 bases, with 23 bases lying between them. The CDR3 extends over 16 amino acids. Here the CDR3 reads CSVGTLFAVSRNEQFF. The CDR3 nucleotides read TGCAGCGTTGGAACCCTTTTCGCGGTCTCGAGGAATGAGCAGTTCTTC.

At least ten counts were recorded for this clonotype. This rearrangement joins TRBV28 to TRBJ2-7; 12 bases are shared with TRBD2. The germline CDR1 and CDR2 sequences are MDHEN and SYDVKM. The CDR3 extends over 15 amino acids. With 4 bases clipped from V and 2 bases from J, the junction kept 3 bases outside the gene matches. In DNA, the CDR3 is TGTGCCAGCAGTTACTCTAGCGGGAGGGCCTACGAGCAGTACTTC. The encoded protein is CASSYSSGRAYEQYF.

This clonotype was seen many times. The CDR3 DNA follows: TGTGCCAGCAGTTCAAATCGACAGGGGAGGGAGCAGTACTTC. It specifies CASSSNRQGREQYF. V usage is TRBV12-3 or TRBV12-4 and J usage is TRBJ2-7; TRBD1 matches at 8 bases. The CDR3 is 14 amino acids. The V and J ends lost 4 bases and 7 bases, in that order; junction bases with no gene match: 9.

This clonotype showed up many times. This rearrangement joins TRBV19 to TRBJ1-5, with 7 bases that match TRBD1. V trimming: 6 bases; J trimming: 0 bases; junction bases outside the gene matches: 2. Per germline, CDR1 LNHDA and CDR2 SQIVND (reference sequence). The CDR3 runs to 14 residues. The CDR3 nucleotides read TGTGCCAGTAGGCAGGGGGGTAGCAATCAGCCCCAGCATTTT. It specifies CASRQGGSNQPQHF.

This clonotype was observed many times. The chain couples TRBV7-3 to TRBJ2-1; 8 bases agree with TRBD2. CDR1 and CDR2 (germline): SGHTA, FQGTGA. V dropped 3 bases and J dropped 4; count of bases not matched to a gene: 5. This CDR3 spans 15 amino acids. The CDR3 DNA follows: TGTGCCAGCAGCTTCGGCGGGAGGCCTTACAATGAGCAGTTCTTC. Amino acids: CASSFGGRPYNEQFF.

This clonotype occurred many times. CDR3 in DNA: TGTGCCAGCAGTGACACTTCTGGGGCCAACGTCCTGACTTTC. This gives the protein CASSDTSGANVLTF. The V and J genes are TRBV6-4 and TRBJ2-6; no firm D call. Germline CDR1 reads MRHNA; CDR2 reads SNTAGT. Trimming cost V 2 bases and J 1 base, with 3 bases left between them. The CDR3 covers 14 residues.

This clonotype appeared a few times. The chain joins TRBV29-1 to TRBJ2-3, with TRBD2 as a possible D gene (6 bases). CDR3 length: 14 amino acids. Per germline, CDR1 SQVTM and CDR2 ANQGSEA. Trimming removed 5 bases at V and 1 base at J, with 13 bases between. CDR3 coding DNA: TGCAGCGTTAGTGGGTCGGGGGGCACAGATACGCAGTATTTT. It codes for CSVSGSGGTDTQYF.

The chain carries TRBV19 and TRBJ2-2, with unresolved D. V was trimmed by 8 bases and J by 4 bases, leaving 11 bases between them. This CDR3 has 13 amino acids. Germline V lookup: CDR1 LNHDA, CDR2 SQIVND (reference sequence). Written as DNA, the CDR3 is TGTGCCAGTTACCTGGGAACCACCGGGGAGCTGTTTTTT. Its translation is CASYLGTTGELFF. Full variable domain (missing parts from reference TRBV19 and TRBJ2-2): DGGITQSPKYLFRKEGQNVTLSCEQNLNHDAMYWYRQDPGQGLRLIYYSQIVNDFQKGDIAEGYSVSREKKESFPLTVTSAQKNPTAFYLCASYLGTTGELFFGEGSRLTVL.

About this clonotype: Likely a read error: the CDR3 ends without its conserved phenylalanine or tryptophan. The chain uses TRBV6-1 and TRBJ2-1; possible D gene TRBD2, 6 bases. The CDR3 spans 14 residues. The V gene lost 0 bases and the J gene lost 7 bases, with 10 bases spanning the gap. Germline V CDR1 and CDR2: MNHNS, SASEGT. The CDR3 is CASSEALGGNEQFL. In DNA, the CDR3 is TGTGCCAGCAGTGAAGCGCTTGGGGGGAATGAGCAGTTCCTC.

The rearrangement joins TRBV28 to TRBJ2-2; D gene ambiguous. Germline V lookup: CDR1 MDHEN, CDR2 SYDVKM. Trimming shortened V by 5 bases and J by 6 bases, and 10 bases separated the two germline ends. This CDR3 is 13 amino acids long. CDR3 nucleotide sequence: TGTGCCAGCAGTAGCCCCCCCGCCGGGGAGCTGTTTTTT. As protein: CASSSPPAGELFF. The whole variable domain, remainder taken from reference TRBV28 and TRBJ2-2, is DVKVTQSSRYLVKRTGEKVFLECVQDMDHENMFWYRQDPGLGLRLIYFSYDVKMKEKGDIPEGYSVSREKKERFSLILESASTNQTSMYLCASSSPPAGELFFGEGSRLTVL.

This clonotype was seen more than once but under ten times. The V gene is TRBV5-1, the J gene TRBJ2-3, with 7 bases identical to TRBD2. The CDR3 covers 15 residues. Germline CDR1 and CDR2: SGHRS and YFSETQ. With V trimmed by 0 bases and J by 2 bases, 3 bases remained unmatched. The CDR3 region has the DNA TGCGCCAGCAGCTTGGCGGGAGGAACCACAGATACGCAGTATTTT. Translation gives CASSLAGGTTDTQYF.

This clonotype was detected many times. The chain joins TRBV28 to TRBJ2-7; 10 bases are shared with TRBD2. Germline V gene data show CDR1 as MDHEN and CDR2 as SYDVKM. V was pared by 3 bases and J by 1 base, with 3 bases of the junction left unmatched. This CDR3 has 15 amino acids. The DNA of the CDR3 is TGTGCCAGCAGTTTCCCAGCGGGAGGGTCCTACGAGCAGTACTTC. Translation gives CASSFPAGGSYEQYF.

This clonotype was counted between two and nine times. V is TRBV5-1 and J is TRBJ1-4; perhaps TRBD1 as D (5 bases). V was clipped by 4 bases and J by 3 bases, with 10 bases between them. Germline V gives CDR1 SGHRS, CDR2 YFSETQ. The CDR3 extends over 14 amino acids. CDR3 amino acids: CASSMDTSNEKLFF. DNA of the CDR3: TGCGCCAGCAGCATGGACACCTCTAATGAAAAACTGTTTTTT.

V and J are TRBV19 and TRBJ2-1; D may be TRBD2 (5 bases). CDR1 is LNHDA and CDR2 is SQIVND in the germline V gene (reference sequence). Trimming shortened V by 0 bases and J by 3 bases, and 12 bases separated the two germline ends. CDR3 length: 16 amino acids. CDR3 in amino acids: CASSIEGTDFYNEQFF. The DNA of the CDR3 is TGTGCCAGTAGTATAGAGGGCACGGACTTCTACAATGAGCAGTTCTTC.

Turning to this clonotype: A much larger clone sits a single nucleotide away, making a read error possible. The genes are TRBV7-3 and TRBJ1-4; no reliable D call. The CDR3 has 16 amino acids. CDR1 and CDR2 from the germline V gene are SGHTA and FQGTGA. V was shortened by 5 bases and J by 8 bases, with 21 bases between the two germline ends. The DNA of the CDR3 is TGTGCCAGCAGCAAAGGGATTACAACCTCGGGGGAAAAACTGTTTTTT. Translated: CASSKGITTSGEKLFF.

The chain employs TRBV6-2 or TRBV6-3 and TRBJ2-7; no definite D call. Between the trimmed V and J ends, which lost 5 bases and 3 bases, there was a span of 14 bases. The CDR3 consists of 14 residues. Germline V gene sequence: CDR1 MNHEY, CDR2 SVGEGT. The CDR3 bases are TGTGCCAGCAGTCCCCTCGTGCCCGACTACGAGCAGTACTTC. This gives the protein CASSPLVPDYEQYF.